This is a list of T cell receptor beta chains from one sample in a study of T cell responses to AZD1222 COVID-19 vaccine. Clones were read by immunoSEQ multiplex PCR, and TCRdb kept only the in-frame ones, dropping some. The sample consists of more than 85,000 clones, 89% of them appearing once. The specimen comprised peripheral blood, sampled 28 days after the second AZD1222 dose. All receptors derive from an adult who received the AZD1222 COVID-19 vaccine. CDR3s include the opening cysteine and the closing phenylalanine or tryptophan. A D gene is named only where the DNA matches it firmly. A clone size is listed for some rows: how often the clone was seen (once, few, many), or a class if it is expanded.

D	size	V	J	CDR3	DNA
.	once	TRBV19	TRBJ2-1	CASRQGILKDEQFF	TGTGCCAGTAGACAGGGTATACTAAAAGATGAGCAGTTCTTC
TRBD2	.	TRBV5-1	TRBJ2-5	CASSLGVAGGQETQYF	TGCGCCAGCAGCTTGGGGGTAGCGGGAGGCCAAGAGACCCAGTACTTC
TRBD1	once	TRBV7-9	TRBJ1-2	CASSLTGQGSGYTF	TGTGCCAGCAGCTTAACCGGACAGGGAAGTGGCTACACCTTC
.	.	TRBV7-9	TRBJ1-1	CASSYGRLNTEAFF	TGTGCCAGCAGTTACGGAAGACTGAACACTGAAGCTTTCTTT
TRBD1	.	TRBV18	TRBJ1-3	CASSPMDRAGNTIYF	TGTGCCAGCTCACCAATGGACAGGGCTGGAAACACCATATATTTT
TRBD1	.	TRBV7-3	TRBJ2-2	CASSLGTGGRRELFF	TGTGCCAGCAGCCTCGGGACAGGGGGTAGGCGGGAGCTGTTTTTT
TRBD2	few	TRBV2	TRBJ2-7	CASSGDIAGKSYEQYF	TGTGCCAGCAGTGGGGATATAGCGGGAAAATCCTACGAGCAGTACTTC
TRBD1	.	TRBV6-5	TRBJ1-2	CASSYARTGYYGYTF	TGTGCCAGCAGTTACGCCAGGACAGGGTACTATGGCTACACCTTC
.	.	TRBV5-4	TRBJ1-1	CASARRGNTEAFF	TGTGCCAGCGCGAGGAGAGGGAACACTGAAGCTTTCTTT
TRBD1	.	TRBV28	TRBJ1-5	CASIKSGTGKQPQHF	TGTGCCAGCATCAAATCCGGGACAGGGAAACAGCCCCAGCATTTT
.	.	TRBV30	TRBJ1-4	CAWSPTGLNEKLFF	TGTGCCTGGAGCCCAACAGGGTTAAATGAAAAACTGTTTTTT
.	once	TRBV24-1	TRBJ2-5	CATSDPRGIETQYF	TGTGCCACCAGTGACCCCCGGGGGATAGAGACCCAGTACTTC
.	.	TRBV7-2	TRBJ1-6	CASSLQGGDNSPLHF	TGTGCCAGCAGCCTCCAGGGCGGGGATAATTCACCCCTCCACTTT
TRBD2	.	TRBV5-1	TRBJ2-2	CASSRGTSGTGELFF	TGCGCCAGCAGCCGTGGTACTAGCGGCACCGGGGAGCTGTTTTTT
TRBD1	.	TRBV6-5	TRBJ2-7	CASSRTRDRGYEQYF	TGTGCCAGCAGTAGAACCCGGGACAGGGGTTACGAGCAGTACTTC
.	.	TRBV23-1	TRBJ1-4	CASSQNRGLPNEKLFF	TGCGCCAGCAGTCAAAATAGAGGGTTGCCTAATGAAAAACTGTTTTTT
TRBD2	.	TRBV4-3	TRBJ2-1	CASSQGLAVYNEQFF	TGCGCCAGCAGCCAAGGTCTAGCGGTTTACAATGAGCAGTTCTTC
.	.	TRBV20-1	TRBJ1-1	CSASWQGEAEAFF	TGCAGTGCTAGTTGGCAGGGCGAGGCTGAAGCTTTCTTT
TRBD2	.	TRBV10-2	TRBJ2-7	CASSFGGGTYEQYF	TGCGCCAGCAGTTTCGGCGGGGGGACCTACGAGCAGTACTTC
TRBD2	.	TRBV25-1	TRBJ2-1	CASSSAGGLYNEQFF	TGTGCCAGCAGTTCAGCGGGGGGACTTTACAATGAGCAGTTCTTC
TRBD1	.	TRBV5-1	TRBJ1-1	CASRAGQLLNTEAFF	TGCGCCAGCAGGGCGGGACAGCTTCTGAACACTGAAGCTTTCTTT
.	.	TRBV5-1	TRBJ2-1	CASSLEPLPGEQFF	TGCGCCAGCAGCTTGGAGCCCCTCCCGGGGGAGCAGTTCTTC
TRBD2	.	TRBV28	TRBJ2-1	CASSLRTSGFYNEQFF	TGTGCCAGCAGTTTACGAACTAGCGGATTCTACAATGAGCAGTTCTTC
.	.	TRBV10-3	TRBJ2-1	CAISDTTGSYNEQFF	TGTGCCATCAGTGACACCACAGGGTCCTACAATGAGCAGTTCTTC
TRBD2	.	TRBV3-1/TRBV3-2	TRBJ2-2	CASSQVSPYSSGYHANTGELFF	TGTGCCAGCAGCCAGGTCTCCCCCTATAGTAGCGGGTACCACGCGAACACCGGGGAGCTGTTTTTT
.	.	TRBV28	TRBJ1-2	CASSFGGEGYGYTF	TGTGCCAGCAGTTTCGGAGGGGAGGGTTATGGCTACACCTTC
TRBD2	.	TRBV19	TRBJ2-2	CASRIGLAGGKTGELFF	TGTGCCAGTAGGATTGGACTAGCGGGAGGAAAAACCGGGGAGCTGTTTTTT
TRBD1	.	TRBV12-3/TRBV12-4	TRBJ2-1	CASSSYRGAQFF	TGTGCCAGCAGTTCATACAGGGGTGCGCAGTTCTTC
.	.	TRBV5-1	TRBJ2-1	CASSFMVEQFF	TGCGCCAGCAGCTTTATGGTTGAGCAGTTCTTC
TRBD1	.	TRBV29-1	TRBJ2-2	CSVVGQMNTGELFF	TGCAGCGTTGTGGGACAGATGAACACCGGGGAGCTGTTTTTT
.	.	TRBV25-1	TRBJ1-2	CASSDPNVYGYTF	TGTGCCAGCAGTGACCCGAACGTCTATGGCTACACCTTC
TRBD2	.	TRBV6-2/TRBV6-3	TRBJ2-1	CASSSLRLAGEDEQFF	TGTGCCAGCAGTTCGCTTCGACTAGCGGGAGAAGATGAGCAGTTCTTC
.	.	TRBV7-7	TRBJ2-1	CASSLVPEQFF	TGTGCCAGCAGCTTAGTTCCTGAGCAGTTCTTC
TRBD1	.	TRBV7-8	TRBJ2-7	CASSLGTGTTYEQYF	TGTGCCAGCAGCTTAGGGACAGGAACCACCTACGAGCAGTACTTC
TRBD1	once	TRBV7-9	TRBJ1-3	CASSLVLGQGAGNTIYF	TGTGCCAGCAGCTTAGTACTTGGACAGGGGGCTGGAAACACCATATATTTT
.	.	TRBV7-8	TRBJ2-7	CASSFHRDNYEQYF	TGTGCCAGCAGCTTCCACAGGGACAACTACGAGCAGTACTTC
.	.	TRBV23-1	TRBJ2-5	CASSQSIPPAGPCETQYF	TGCGCCAGCAGTCAATCGATACCCCCCGCGGGTCCTTGCGAGACCCAGTACTTC
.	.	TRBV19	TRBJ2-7	CASSLRGLSYEQYF	TGTGCCAGTAGTCTCAGGGGCCTCTCCTACGAGCAGTACTTC
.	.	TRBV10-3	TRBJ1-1	CAISGQGSNTEAFF	TGTGCCATCAGTGGTCAGGGGAGCAACACTGAAGCTTTCTTT
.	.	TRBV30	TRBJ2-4	CAWSVQGQGGIKNIQYF	TGTGCCTGGAGTGTACAGGGCCAGGGCGGAATCAAAAACATTCAGTACTTC
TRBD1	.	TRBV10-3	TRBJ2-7	CAIAQGALGEQYF	TGTGCCATCGCCCAGGGGGCGCTGGGCGAGCAGTACTTC
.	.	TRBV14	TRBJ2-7	CASSLARGPYEQYF	TGTGCCAGCAGCCTAGCACGCGGGCCCTACGAGCAGTACTTC
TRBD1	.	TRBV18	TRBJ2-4	CASSRPGQNIQYF	TGTGCCAGCTCGCGGCCGGGACAGAACATTCAGTACTTC
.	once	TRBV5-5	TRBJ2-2	CASSPRQAGELFF	TGTGCCAGCAGCCCCCGTCAGGCCGGGGAGCTGTTTTTT
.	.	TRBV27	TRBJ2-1	CASRLQIGRGAAEQFF	TGTGCCAGCAGACTACAAATAGGACGGGGGGCGGCGGAGCAGTTCTTC
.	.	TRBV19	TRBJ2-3	CASTMGGSASPTQYF	TGTGCCAGTACCATGGGAGGCAGTGCTAGCCCCACGCAGTATTTT
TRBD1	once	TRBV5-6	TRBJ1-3	CASSLTRTGPGNTIYF	TGTGCCAGCAGCTTAACCAGGACAGGGCCTGGAAACACCATATATTTT
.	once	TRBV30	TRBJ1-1	CAWVLTSNTEAFF	TGTGCCTGGGTGTTAACATCGAACACTGAAGCTTTCTTT
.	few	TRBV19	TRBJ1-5	CASSIERGRRNQPQHF	TGTGCCAGTAGTATAGAAAGGGGCAGGAGGAATCAGCCCCAGCATTTT
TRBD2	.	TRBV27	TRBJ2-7	CASSPLAGYGEQYF	TGTGCCAGCAGTCCGCTAGCGGGGTACGGCGAGCAGTACTTC
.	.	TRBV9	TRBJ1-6	CASSGFNSPLHF	TGTGCCAGCAGCGGGTTTAATTCACCCCTCCACTTT
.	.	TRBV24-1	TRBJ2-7	CATSEDSPGGWYEQYF	TGTGCCACCAGTGAAGATAGTCCGGGGGGCTGGTACGAGCAGTACTTC
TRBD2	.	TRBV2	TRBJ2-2	CASSERMTSAFTGELFF	TGTGCCAGCAGTGAAAGAATGACTAGCGCGTTCACCGGGGAGCTGTTTTTT
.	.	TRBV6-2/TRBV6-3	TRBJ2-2	CASSYWAGKAGELFF	TGTGCCAGCAGTTATTGGGCAGGGAAGGCCGGGGAGCTGTTTTTT
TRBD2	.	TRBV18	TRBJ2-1	CASSPGLAGTYYNEQFF	TGTGCCAGCTCACCGGGACTAGCGGGCACATATTACAATGAGCAGTTCTTC